This entry lists 31 T cell receptor beta chains sequenced from one sample in a study of control samples from healthy donors and cancer patients. Assay used: immunoSEQ multiplex PCR; TCRdb lists only in-frame clones, some missing. Here the sample spans approximately 54,000 clones, 88% being singletons. Sequences were obtained from PBMCs. These receptors were obtained from a man over 45 with head and neck cancer.

The V gene is TRBV7-9, the J gene TRBJ1-2, with D uncertain. Germline V gene lookup returns CDR1 SEHNR and CDR2 FQNEAQ (reference sequence). This CDR3 spans 14 amino acids. Trimming stripped 3 bases from V and 0 bases from J, with 8 bases between. The CDR3 spells CASSLETTNYGYTF. CDR3 DNA: TGTGCCAGCAGCTTGGAGACCACTAACTATGGCTACACCTTC.

In its sample, this clone was seen once. V usage is TRBV2 and J usage is TRBJ1-5, with D tentatively TRBD1 (5 bases). The CDR3 is made up of 17 amino acids. Germline CDR1 reads SNHLY; CDR2 reads FYNNEI. The V end was cut by 7 bases, the J end by 0 bases, with 19 bases between. The CDR3 reads CASTSTRGDYSNQPQHF. The CDR3 DNA sequence: TGTGCCAGCACCTCTACCCGTGGGGACTATAGCAATCAGCCCCAGCATTTT.

The genes are TRBV7-2 and TRBJ2-1; perhaps TRBD1 as D (6 bases). With 5 bases removed from V and 6 bases from J, the gap between germline ends came to 11 bases. The CDR3 spans 13 residues. The germline V gene has CDR1 SGHTA and CDR2 FQGNSA. The DNA of the CDR3 is TGTGCCAGCAGCGTGGGACACGGCAATGAGCAGTTCTTC. Translating it yields CASSVGHGNEQFF.

In DNA form, the CDR3 reads TGTGCCAGCAGTCCTTCAGTAAACCAAGAGACCCAGTACTTC. Encoded protein: CASSPSVNQETQYF. V and J are TRBV2 and TRBJ2-5; no reliable D call. CDR1 is SNHLY, CDR2 FYNNEI, per germline. The CDR3 contains 14 residues. V was trimmed by 5 bases and J by 0 bases, leaving 10 bases between them.

Of note for this clone: The germline gene is not matched at one end of the junction; a read error may be the cause. The V gene is TRBV27, the J gene TRBJ1-5; D is unresolved. The CDR3 consists of 9 residues. The germline V gene encodes CDR1 MNHEY and CDR2 SMNVEV (reference sequence). CDR3: CASSCRGWF. The CDR3 DNA sequence: TGTGCCAGCAGCTGCCGGGGTTGGTTT.

This clone is a singleton in its sample. This CDR3 is CASRDPTYEQYF. CDR3 nucleotide sequence: TGTGCCAGCAGGGACCCCACCTACGAGCAGTACTTC. The J gene is TRBJ2-7, the V gene TRBV6-5; no clear D. V dropped 6 bases and J dropped 2 bases, with 8 bases sitting between them. Germline V CDR1 and CDR2: MNHEY, SVGAGI. There are 12 residues in the CDR3.

This sequence joins TRBV4-1 and TRBJ2-7; possibly TRBD2 for D (5 bases). Germline CDR1 and CDR2: MGHRA and YSYEKL. The germline V and J ends were trimmed by 4 bases and 5 bases, with 15 bases remaining between them. The CDR3 has 14 residues. The CDR3 DNA follows: TGCGCCAGCAGCCCGTCCGCGTTGGGAGACGAGCAGTACTTC. Amino acid sequence: CASSPSALGDEQYF.

This clone was seen a handful of times. The chain has TRBV28 and TRBJ2-7, with 7 nucleotides matching TRBD2. Germline V gives CDR1 MDHEN, CDR2 SYDVKM. This CDR3 comprises 16 residues. Trimming cost V 4 bases and J 3 bases; bases outside gene matches: 12. The CDR3 loop is CASSSPRGRGSYEQYF. For the CDR3, the DNA is TGTGCCAGCAGTTCACCTCGGGGTCGCGGGAGCTACGAGCAGTACTTC.

V and J are TRBV4-3 and TRBJ2-1; D not certain. Looked up from germline, CDR1 is LGHNA and CDR2 is YSLEER. Trimming left V 4 bases short and J 0 bases short, with 10 bases between. The CDR3 runs to 15 residues. The CDR3, as DNA: TGCGCCAGCAGCCCGCACCAAAGCTCCTACAATGAGCAGTTCTTC. It yields the protein CASSPHQSSYNEQFF.

V usage is TRBV7-2 and J usage is TRBJ2-7, with 13 nucleotides matching TRBD2. Germline CDR1 reads SGHTA; CDR2 reads FQGNSA. This CDR3 spans 15 amino acids. V shed 1 base, J shed 3 bases, and the junction held 0 bases outside the gene matches. The CDR3 sequence: CASSLGLAGGYEQYF. The CDR3 nucleotides read TGTGCCAGCAGCTTAGGACTAGCGGGGGGCTACGAGCAGTACTTC. Using reference TRBV7-2 and TRBJ2-7 for the parts outside the CDR3, the full variable domain is GAGVSQSPSNKVTEKGKDVELRCDPISGHTALYWYRQSLGQGLEFLIYFQGNSAPDKSGLPSDRFSAERTGGSVSTLTIQRTQQEDSAVYLCASSLGLAGGYEQYFGPGTRLTVT.

The V call is TRBV5-4, the J call TRBJ1-1; D is undetermined. V lost 0 bases, J lost 2 bases, and 11 bases lay in between. Germline CDR1 SGHNT, CDR2 YYREEE (reference sequence). The CDR3 length is 15 residues. CDR3 DNA sequence: TGTGCCAGCAGCTTGGGGCAGGCGATAAACACTGAAGCTTTCTTT. Translating gives CASSLGQAINTEAFF.

The chain uses TRBV18 and TRBJ2-7; D call uncertain. This CDR3 region has 13 residues. With 5 bases removed from V and 7 bases from J, the gap between germline ends came to 15 bases. CDR1 and CDR2 (germline): KGHSH, LQKENI. CDR3 protein: CASSSGPRGEQYF. DNA for the CDR3: TGTGCCAGCTCATCCGGGCCCCGAGGAGAGCAGTACTTC.

The rearrangement links TRBV2 to TRBJ2-5, with 9 positions matching TRBD1. The junction had 4 bases not matched to a gene; V was cut back by 4 bases and J by 4 bases. Germline V CDR1 and CDR2: SNHLY, FYNNEI. CDR3 size: 14 residues. The CDR3 spells CASSGETGGETQYF. CDR3 bases: TGTGCCAGCAGTGGCGAGACAGGGGGAGAGACCCAGTACTTC.

The chain combines TRBV7-2 with TRBJ1-2; D gene ambiguous. V lost 8 bases to trimming and J lost 4 bases, with 14 bases between them. CDR1 SGHTA and CDR2 FQGNSA come from the germline V gene. CDR3 length: 13 amino acids. The CDR3 loop is CASVDLVSYGYTF. CDR3 nucleotide sequence: TGTGCCAGCGTAGACTTGGTTAGCTATGGCTACACCTTC.

This chain links TRBV3-1 (or the pseudogene TRBV3-2) with TRBJ1-2; 7 nucleotides agree with TRBD1. The germline gives CDR1 LGHDT, CDR2 YNNKEL (reference sequence). The junction had 9 bases not matched to a gene; V was cut back by 2 bases and J by 3 bases. CDR3 length: 16 residues. CDR3 nucleotide sequence: TGTGCCAGCAGCCAACGTCAGACAGGGAATCACTATGGCTACACCTTC. This gives the protein CASSQRQTGNHYGYTF.

CDR3 protein: CASRTGGNEQYF. CDR3 nucleotide sequence: TGTGCCAGCAGGACAGGGGGCAACGAGCAGTACTTC. The chain uses TRBV28 and TRBJ2-7; the match to TRBD1 covers 10 bases. Per germline, CDR1 MDHEN and CDR2 SYDVKM. The junction had 1 base not matched to a gene; V was cut back by 6 bases and J by 5 bases. The CDR3 extends over 12 amino acids.

V gene TRBV19 combines with J gene TRBJ2-3, with 8 nucleotides matching TRBD1. The CDR3 runs 14 residues. The ends lost 5 bases at V and 4 bases at J; junction bases unmatched: 5. Germline CDR1 is LNHDA and CDR2 is SQIVND (reference sequence). CDR3 loop: CASSQQGGADTQYF. The CDR3 DNA reads TGTGCCAGTAGTCAACAGGGGGGCGCAGATACGCAGTATTTT. Together with reference TRBV19 and TRBJ2-3, the CDR3 gives the full variable domain: DGGITQSPKYLFRKEGQNVTLSCEQNLNHDAMYWYRQDPGQGLRLIYYSQIVNDFQKGDIAEGYSVSREKKESFPLTVTSAQKNPTAFYLCASSQQGGADTQYFGPGTRLTVL.

CDR3 bases: TGCAGTGCTAGTAGGCGGGAGGGTACAGATACGCAGTATTTT. Encoded protein: CSASRREGTDTQYF. The genes are TRBV20-1 and TRBJ2-3; 9 bases agree with TRBD2. CDR1 is DFQATT, CDR2 SNEGSKA, per germline (reference sequence). The CDR3 has 14 amino acids. The V and J ends lost 3 bases and 3 bases, in that order; junction bases with no gene match: 4.

V and J are TRBV30 and TRBJ1-4; 8 nucleotides line up with TRBD1. The germline V gene has CDR1 GTSNPN and CDR2 SVGIG (reference sequence). The length of the CDR3 is 13 residues. After removal of 2 bases from V and 8 bases from J, the junction contained 4 bases not matched to a gene. Here the CDR3 reads CAWSQGAGEKLFF. The CDR3, as DNA: TGTGCCTGGAGTCAGGGGGCAGGGGAAAAACTGTTTTTT.

This chain connects TRBV6-6 to TRBJ1-2; no firm D call. The CDR3 spans 13 residues. Per the germline V gene, CDR1 is MNHNY and CDR2 is SVGAGI (reference sequence). V gave up 3 bases and J gave up 0 bases, with 5 bases separating them. The CDR3 region has the DNA TGTGCCAGCAGTTATGGAGCTAACTATGGCTACACCTTC. Its translation is CASSYGANYGYTF.

The table lists this clone with a count of one. V usage is TRBV3-1 (or the pseudogene TRBV3-2) and J usage is TRBJ2-4, with TRBD2 matching 7 bases. Germline assignment: CDR1 LGHDT and CDR2 YNNKEL (reference sequence). The CDR3 sequence is 16 residues long. Trimming took 2 bases from V and 3 from J; bases not matched to a gene: 7. The CDR3 DNA reads as TGTGCCAGCAGCCAAATGGCGGGGGTCGGCAAAAACATTCAGTACTTC. It encodes CASSQMAGVGKNIQYF.

V gene TRBV27 combines with J gene TRBJ2-5, with TRBD1 matching over 10 bases. This CDR3 spans 17 amino acids. Losses at the gene ends were 6 bases for V and 6 bases for J; bases not matched to a gene: 16. The germline V gene has CDR1 MNHEY and CDR2 SMNVEV (reference sequence). The CDR3 DNA sequence: TGTGCCAGCAGCTCGGATCGCGACAGGGGGCGCGGGCAGACCCAGTACTTC. This translates into CASSSDRDRGRGQTQYF.

V and J are TRBV7-2 and TRBJ2-2, with TRBD1 matching 10 bases. The germline V gene encodes CDR1 SGHTA and CDR2 FQGNSA. V trimming: 5 bases; J trimming: 5 bases; junction bases outside the gene matches: 2. The length of the CDR3 is 14 residues. The CDR3 region has the DNA TGTGCCAGCAGCCTGGACAGGGGGACCGGGGAGCTGTTTTTT. The encoded protein is CASSLDRGTGELFF.

V gene TRBV11-2 combines with J gene TRBJ2-3; D not certain. Trimming pared 1 base from V and 2 bases from J, leaving 10 bases between. CDR3 length equals 15 residues. From germline, CDR1 is SGHAT and CDR2 FQNNGV. The CDR3 reads CASSLGAITTDTQYF. CDR3 nucleotide sequence: TGTGCCAGCAGCTTAGGTGCAATTACCACAGATACGCAGTATTTT.

The V call is TRBV19, the J call TRBJ1-2; 8 nucleotides line up with TRBD1. With V trimmed by 4 bases and J by 4 bases, 14 bases remained unmatched. The CDR3 is 17 residues long. Looked up from germline, CDR1 is LNHDA and CDR2 is SQIVND (reference sequence). CDR3 sequence reads: CASSTGGPGQVPYGYTF. CDR3 coding DNA: TGTGCCAGTAGTACCGGCGGCCCGGGACAGGTACCCTATGGCTACACCTTC.

The chain uses TRBV10-2 and TRBJ2-1; TRBD2 is a possible D gene (6 bases). V lost 7 bases and J lost 8, with 18 bases in between. The length of the CDR3 is 14 residues. Per the germline V gene, CDR1 is WSHSY and CDR2 is SAAADI. The CDR3 sequence: CASISAGNEDEQFF. CDR3 bases: TGCGCCAGCATTTCGGCGGGAAATGAGGATGAGCAGTTCTTC.

The V call is TRBV24-1, the J call TRBJ2-1; D is ambiguous. Trimming left V 6 bases short and J 10 bases short, with 9 bases between. CDR1 is KGHDR and CDR2 is SFDVKD in the germline V gene. CDR3 size: 11 residues. For the CDR3, the DNA is TGTGCCACCAGTAGTTCCGGGGAGCAGTTCTTC. Its translation is CATSSSGEQFF.

As to this clone: A junction end diverges from the germline sequence, so it may reflect a read error. This chain uses TRBV30 with TRBJ2-7; D may be TRBD1 (6 bases). Germline V gene lookup returns CDR1 GTSNPN and CDR2 SVGIG (reference sequence). There are 11 residues in the CDR3. The CDR3 DNA reads TGCGGTGCCAGGGGAAACTACGAGCAGTACTTC. Its protein is CGARGNYEQYF.

Here the CDR3 reads CAWSKDTGELFF. The DNA for the CDR3 is TGTGCCTGGAGTAAGGACACCGGGGAGCTGTTTTTT. The gene calls are TRBV30 and TRBJ2-2; D not resolved. Trimming took 2 bases from V and 3 from J, leaving 4 bases between them. The length of the CDR3 is 12 residues. CDR1 is GTSNPN and CDR2 is SVGIG in the germline V gene (reference sequence). The whole variable domain, remainder taken from reference TRBV30 and TRBJ2-2, is SQTIHQWPATLVQPVGSPLSLECTVEGTSNPNLYWYRQAAGRGLQLLFYSVGIGQISSEVPQNLSASRPQDRQFILSSKKLLLSDSGFYLCAWSKDTGELFFGEGSRLTVL.

The rearrangement joins TRBV6-5 to TRBJ1-2, with 8 positions matching TRBD1. The ends lost 6 bases at V and 3 bases at J; junction bases unmatched: 6. The CDR3 length is 14 residues. Germline V gives CDR1 MNHEY, CDR2 SVGAGI. The CDR3 nucleotides read TGTGCCAGCAGACCTCAGGGGGCTGACTATGGCTACACCTTC. Its translation: CASRPQGADYGYTF.

V is TRBV30 and J is TRBJ1-6; a possible D gene is TRBD1 (6 bases). Germline V gene sequence: CDR1 GTSNPN, CDR2 SVGIG (reference sequence). The CDR3 consists of 14 residues. The V gene lost 5 bases and the J gene lost 10 bases, with 18 bases spanning the gap. CDR3 sequence (DNA): TGTGCCTGGGACGAAGGGGGTGTGGAATCACCCCTCCACTTT. Protein sequence: CAWDEGGVESPLHF.